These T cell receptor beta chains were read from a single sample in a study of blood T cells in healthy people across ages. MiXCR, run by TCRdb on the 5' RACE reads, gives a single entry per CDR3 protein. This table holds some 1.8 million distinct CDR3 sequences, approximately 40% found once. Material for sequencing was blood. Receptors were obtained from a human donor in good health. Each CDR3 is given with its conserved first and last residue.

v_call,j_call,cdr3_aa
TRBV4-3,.,CASSQVRGIVTYEQYF
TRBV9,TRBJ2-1,CASSVDPTGPNEQFF
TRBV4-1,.,CASSQVPGTATYEQYF
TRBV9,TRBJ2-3,CASSVGGLADTQYF
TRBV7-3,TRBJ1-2,CASSPDPAGFGYTF
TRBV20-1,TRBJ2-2,CSVLAGSTGELFF
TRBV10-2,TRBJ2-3,CASSEAGSTDTQYF
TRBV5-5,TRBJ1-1,CASSLGGGGVETEAFF
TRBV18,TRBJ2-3,CASSPPGQGVTDTQYF
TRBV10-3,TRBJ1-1,CAISSGTGGERGKAEAFF
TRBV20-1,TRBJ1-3,CSAPARRTSGNTIYF
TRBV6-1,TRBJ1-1,CASSERGITEAFF
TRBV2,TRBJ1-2,CASSLGGAGDGYTF
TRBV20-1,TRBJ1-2,CSATFRTGIGYTF
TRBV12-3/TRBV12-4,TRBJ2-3,CASSFGNKWGDTQYF
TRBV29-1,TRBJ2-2,CSVEDWGEANTGELFF
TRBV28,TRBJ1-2,CASSLPVDGYTF
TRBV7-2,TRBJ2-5,CASSSRTGGQETQYF
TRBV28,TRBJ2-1,CASSRRGQFF
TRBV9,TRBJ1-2,CASSGTVPRKGANYGYTF
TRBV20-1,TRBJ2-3,CSATPGTPEDTQYF
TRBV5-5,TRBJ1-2,CASSFTTGTEYGYTF
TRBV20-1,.,CSARGTSSHEQYF
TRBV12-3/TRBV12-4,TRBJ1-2,CASTESVNYGYTF
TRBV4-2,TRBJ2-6,CASSQSRRLGANVLTF
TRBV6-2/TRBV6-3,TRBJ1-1,CASSRRTGRSFF
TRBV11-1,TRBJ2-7,CASSSLGPPDGYEQYF
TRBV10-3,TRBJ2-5,CAISEEPQETQYF
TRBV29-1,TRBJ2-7,CSVKSDREEDYEQYF
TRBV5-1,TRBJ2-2,CASSLVQGQMNTGELFF
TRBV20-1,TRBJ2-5,CSARDRSYSETQYF
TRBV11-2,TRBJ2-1,CASSQGLDNEQFF
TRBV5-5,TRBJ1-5,CASSDRAAPWQPQHF
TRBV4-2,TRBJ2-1,CASSQASYGTSGKRGTYNEQFF
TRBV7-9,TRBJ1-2,CASSSLRSDSNYGYTF
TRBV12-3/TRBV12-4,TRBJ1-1,CASSTNPTEAFF
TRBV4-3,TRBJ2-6,CASRKTVSGANVLTF